This is a list of T cell receptor beta chains from one sample in a study of T cells in Graves' hyperthyroidism and ophthalmopathy. TCRdb independently ran MiXCR on the multiplex PCR reads; one entry per CDR3 protein. The table has hundreds of thousands of distinct CDR3 sequences, 46% seen once. The sequencing input was peripheral blood or thyroid tissue (not recorded which). The receptors come from a woman in her late teens or twenties with Graves' hyperthyroidism. CDR3s include the opening cysteine and the closing phenylalanine or tryptophan. A D gene is named only where the DNA matches it firmly. A row's size may be missing; if present it is once, few, many or a size class.

abundance	d_gene	v_gene	j_gene	CDR3nt	CDR3aa
few	.	TRBV7-3	TRBJ2-7	TGTGCCAGCAACGAGCAGTACTTC	CASNEQYF
many	.	TRBV24-1	TRBJ1-2	TGTGCCACCAGTGCTACCGGGTCTGGCTACACCTTC	CATSATGSGYTF
.	TRBD1	TRBV7-2	TRBJ1-6	TGTGCCGGAGGACAGGACGGGGGCGATTCACCCCTCCACTTT	CAGGQDGGDSPLHF
few	.	TRBV14	TRBJ1-2	TGTGCCAGCAGCCAAGGAGAAGTTGGTCGGGGTGCGGCAAATGGCTACACCTTC	CASSQGEVGRGAANGYTF
.	.	TRBV11-3	TRBJ2-7	TGTGCCAGCAGCTTAACACAGGGACCCTACGAGCAGTACTTC	CASSLTQGPYEQYF
few	.	TRBV7-9	TRBJ1-2	TGCGCCAGCAGCAAAGAACGACTTCATGGCTACACCTTC	CASSKERLHGYTF
.	.	TRBV5-1	TRBJ2-7	TGCGCCAGCAGCTTGTCAGCAATTACTTACGAGCAGTACTTC	CASSLSAITYEQYF
.	.	TRBV18	TRBJ2-5	TGTGCCAGCTCACCACAGGGGACCCAAGAGACCCAGTACTTC	CASSPQGTQETQYF
many	TRBD1	TRBV7-2	TRBJ1-3	TGTGCCAGCAGCTTCGGACAGGGCTACACCATATATTTT	CASSFGQGYTIYF
.	.	TRBV9	TRBJ2-2	TGTGCCAGCAGCGTAGGTCGGTTCCTCGCGAACACCGGGGAGCTGTTTTTT	CASSVGRFLANTGELFF
.	.	TRBV10-3	TRBJ2-2	TGTGCCATCAGGGCCGACATTGCCGGGGAGCTGTTTTTT	CAIRADIAGELFF
many	.	TRBV15	TRBJ1-5	TGTGCCACCAGACGGGGAGGGTCGAAGAATCAGCCCCAGCATTTT	CATRRGGSKNQPQHF
few	.	TRBV12-3/TRBV12-4	TRBJ1-1	TGTGCCAGCAGCTTGGATTGGGGGTTGGACACTGAAGCTTTCTTT	CASSLDWGLDTEAFF
.	TRBD1	TRBV29-1	TRBJ1-3	TGCAGCGTTGAAGTATCAGAGACAGGGGCTTCACCTTTGTCGGGAAACACCATATATTTT	CSVEVSETGASPLSGNTIYF
many	TRBD1	TRBV29-1	TRBJ2-6	TGCAGCGTTGGGGACAGGGGGCCTGGGGCCAACGTCCTGACTTTC	CSVGDRGPGANVLTF
.	.	TRBV25-1	TRBJ1-2	TGTGCCAGCAGAACGACTGGTGGCTACACCTTC	CASRTTGGYTF
many	.	TRBV10-3	TRBJ2-7	TGTGCCATCAGTGAGTATCCAGCGGGCGAGCAGTACTTC	CAISEYPAGEQYF
once	.	TRBV2	TRBJ1-4	TGTGCCAGCAGCCGGGCCGGGGATGATGAAAAACTGTTTTTT	CASSRAGDDEKLFF
few	TRBD2	TRBV29-1	TRBJ2-2	TGCAGCGCCGTTCAGTCGGGACTAGCGGGGAGGGGGGAGCTGTTTTTT	CSAVQSGLAGRGELFF